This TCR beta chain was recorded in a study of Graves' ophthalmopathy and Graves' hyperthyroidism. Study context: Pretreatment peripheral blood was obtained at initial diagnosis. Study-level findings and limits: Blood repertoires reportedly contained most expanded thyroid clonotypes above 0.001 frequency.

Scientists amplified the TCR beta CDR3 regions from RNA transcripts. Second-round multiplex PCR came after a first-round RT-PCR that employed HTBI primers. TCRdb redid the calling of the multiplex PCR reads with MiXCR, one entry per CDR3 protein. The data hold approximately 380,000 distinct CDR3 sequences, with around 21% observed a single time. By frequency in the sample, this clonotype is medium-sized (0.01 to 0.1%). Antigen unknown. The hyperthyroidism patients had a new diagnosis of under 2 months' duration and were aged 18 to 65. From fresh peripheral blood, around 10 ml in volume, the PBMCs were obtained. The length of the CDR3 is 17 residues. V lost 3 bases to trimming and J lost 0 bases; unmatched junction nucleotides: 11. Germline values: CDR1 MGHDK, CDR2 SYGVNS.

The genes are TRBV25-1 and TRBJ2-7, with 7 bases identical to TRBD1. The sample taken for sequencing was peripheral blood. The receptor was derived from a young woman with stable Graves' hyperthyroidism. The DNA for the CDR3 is TGTGCCAGCAGTGATCAGGGGGTGGGACAGTTCTCCTACGAGCAGTACTTC. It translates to CASSDQGVGQFSYEQYF.